These 25 T cell receptor beta chains were sequenced from one sample in a study of blood T cell repertoires in COVID-19. Clones were sequenced by immunoSEQ multiplex PCR, and TCRdb holds only the in-frame ones, with some missing. The table lists fewer than 250,000 clones, 83% of them singletons. The source material was peripheral blood. The receptors were gathered from a woman aged 45-59 years with acute or convalescent COVID-19.

This chain connects TRBV2 to TRBJ1-3; perhaps TRBD1 as D (5 bases). In germline, CDR1 is SNHLY, CDR2 FYNNEI. V gave up 1 base and J gave up 7 bases, with 11 bases separating them. The CDR3 sequence is 14 residues long. The CDR3: CASSEEGVGNTIYF. CDR3 in DNA: TGTGCCAGCAGTGAAGAAGGGGTGGGGAACACCATATATTTT.

The chain combines TRBV28 with TRBJ1-5; D gene uncertain. The V and J ends lost 6 bases and 8 bases respectively, with 20 bases between them. This CDR3 has 15 residues. Germline lookup yields CDR1 MDHEN and CDR2 SYDVKM. This CDR3 is CASSPSLAGIKPQHF. As DNA, the CDR3 is TGTGCCAGCAGCCCCAGCTTGGCGGGGATTAAGCCCCAGCATTTT.

The CDR3 DNA is TGTGCCAGCAGCCAATGGGGGGAGGGCCTCGGCAATGAGCAGTTCTTC. Amino acids: CASSQWGEGLGNEQFF. This chain joins TRBV3-1 (or the pseudogene TRBV3-2) and TRBJ2-1; 7 bases match TRBD2. Germline-derived CDR1 and CDR2 are LGHDT and YNNKEL (reference sequence). V lost 2 bases, J lost 6 bases, and 10 bases stayed unmatched. This CDR3 has 16 residues.

The chain combines TRBV6-1 with TRBJ1-2; D unclear. Germline CDR1 MNHNS, CDR2 SASEGT. V lost 0 bases to trimming and J lost 7 bases, with 21 bases between them. The CDR3 has 17 amino acids. CDR3 in amino acids: CASSEALLAARRGGYTF. CDR3 DNA: TGTGCCAGCAGTGAAGCGCTTCTGGCGGCCCGGCGGGGTGGCTACACCTTC.

J is TRBJ2-3 and V is TRBV24-1, with a tentative D call TRBD1 (6 bases). This CDR3 contains 15 residues. With 0 bases removed from V and 3 bases from J, the gap between germline ends came to 9 bases. Germline lookup yields CDR1 KGHDR and CDR2 SFDVKD. CDR3 nucleotides: TGTGCCACCAGTGATTTGGACAGGAGGACAGATACGCAGTATTTT. Translated, it gives CATSDLDRRTDTQYF.

This sequence joins TRBV10-3 and TRBJ1-1; 10 bases line up with TRBD1. Germline V gives CDR1 ENHRY, CDR2 SYGVKD. The CDR3 consists of 14 residues. The trim removed 4 bases at V and 4 bases at J, leaving 3 bases unmatched. The CDR3 DNA follows: TGTGCCATCAGTGCCGGGACAGGGGTCACTGAAGCTTTCTTT. Encoded protein: CAISAGTGVTEAFF.

J is TRBJ1-2 and V is TRBV7-2, with 11 bases lining up with TRBD1. J was trimmed by 4 bases and V by 5 bases; bases with no gene match: 15. Germline V CDR1 and CDR2: SGHTA, FQGNSA. This CDR3 region has 18 residues. The CDR3 DNA follows: TGTGCCAGCAGCCCGCGTAAGGGACAGGGGGGCCCTAGCTATGGCTACACCTTC. Its translation: CASSPRKGQGGPSYGYTF.

V and J are TRBV28 and TRBJ1-2, with a tentative D call TRBD1 (5 bases). Germline lookup yields CDR1 MDHEN and CDR2 SYDVKM. The CDR3 contains 12 residues. Trimming took 5 bases from V and 3 from J, leaving 7 bases between them. The CDR3 region is CASSRQYYGYTF. The CDR3 DNA reads TGTGCCAGCAGTCGACAGTACTATGGCTACACCTTC.

The chain recombines TRBV27 with TRBJ2-1; maybe TRBD2 (6 bases). The CDR3 runs 16 residues. V lost 3 bases and J lost 8, with 20 bases in between. Germline V lookup: CDR1 MNHEY, CDR2 SMNVEV (reference sequence). CDR3 protein: CASSLVPGLNSDEQFF. The CDR3 DNA sequence: TGTGCCAGCAGTTTGGTACCGGGACTCAACAGTGATGAGCAGTTCTTC.

The V gene is TRBV6-1, the J gene TRBJ1-2, with D uncertain. V lost 2 bases and J lost 10, with 20 bases in between. The CDR3 contains 15 residues. Germline assignment: CDR1 MNHNS and CDR2 SASEGT. CDR3 DNA: TGTGCCAGCAGTGAATTGGGAGCGGGGTATCAGATCTACACCTTC. Translating it yields CASSELGAGYQIYTF.

The chain links TRBV27 to TRBJ2-1; 10 nucleotides match TRBD2. Losses at the gene ends were 5 bases for V and 8 bases for J; bases not matched to a gene: 9. CDR1 and CDR2 (germline): MNHEY, SMNVEV (reference sequence). The CDR3 loop spans 15 amino acids. The CDR3 is CASSMGLAWRDEQFF. The CDR3 DNA reads as TGTGCCAGCAGTATGGGACTAGCGTGGAGGGATGAGCAGTTCTTC.

V and J are TRBV4-2 and TRBJ2-5; 7 bases are a match to TRBD2. The V gene's germline CDR1 is LGHNA and CDR2 YNFKEQ. This CDR3 spans 17 amino acids. V was pared by 0 bases and J by 4 bases, with 11 bases of the junction left unmatched. The CDR3 DNA is TGTGCCAGCAGCCAAGAGGCTAGCGGAGGGGTTGGAGAGACCCAGTACTTC. It is translated as CASSQEASGGVGETQYF.

This chain uses TRBV18 with TRBJ1-2, with 9 bases fitting TRBD1. CDR3 length: 13 amino acids. Per the germline V gene, CDR1 is KGHSH and CDR2 is LQKENI. With V trimmed by 4 bases and J by 13 bases, 10 bases remained unmatched. The CDR3 sequence is CASSQGQGSTSTF. The CDR3 DNA reads TGTGCCAGCTCACAAGGACAGGGGAGTACGAGCACCTTC.

The chain recombines TRBV27 with TRBJ1-2, with TRBD1 as a possible D gene (6 bases). The ends were cut back, 2 bases at V and 4 bases at J, with 14 bases in the middle. Germline V gene data show CDR1 as MNHEY and CDR2 as SMNVEV (reference sequence). CDR3 length equals 15 residues. The DNA for the CDR3 is TGTGCCAGCAGTTTAGCACAGGGATATACCTATGGCTACACCTTC. The encoded protein is CASSLAQGYTYGYTF.

This clone showed up just once. CDR3 DNA: TGTGCCAGCAGGGCGGGAGCACGGTACAATGAGCAGTTCTTC. Protein: CASRAGARYNEQFF. This sequence joins TRBV6-6 and TRBJ2-1; TRBD2 matches 7 bases. The CDR3 is 14 amino acids. Germline V CDR1 and CDR2: MNHNY, SVGAGI (reference sequence). V shed 6 bases and J 4 bases; nucleotides not matched to a gene: 6.

This chain connects TRBV10-2 to TRBJ2-1; unclear D gene. V lost 6 bases and J 6 bases, leaving 6 bases between the germline ends. The CDR3 is 11 amino acids. Germline values: CDR1 WSHSY, CDR2 SAAADI. The CDR3 region is CASSPVNEQFF. The CDR3 coding sequence is TGCGCCAGCAGCCCGGTCAATGAGCAGTTCTTC.

V gene TRBV5-1 combines with J gene TRBJ1-2, with 7 bases matching TRBD1. The junction had 9 bases not matched to a gene; V was cut back by 4 bases and J by 6 bases. The CDR3 totals 14 residues. Germline assignment: CDR1 SGHRS and CDR2 YFSETQ. CDR3 nucleotide sequence: TGCGCCAGCAGCGTGACCAGGGGGATTGATGGCTACACCTTC. This translates into CASSVTRGIDGYTF.

This clone appeared once. The genes are TRBV7-2 and TRBJ1-1, with a tentative D call TRBD1 (5 bases). V lost 2 bases and J lost 1, with 8 bases in between. Germline loops: CDR1 SGHTA, CDR2 FQGNSA. The length of the CDR3 is 14 residues. The CDR3, as DNA: TGTGCCAGCAGCTTAACCAGGGCGAACACTGAAGCTTTCTTT. Its protein is CASSLTRANTEAFF.

A few counts support this clone. V is TRBV4-2 and J is TRBJ1-2, with D possibly TRBD1 on 5 matching bases. Trimming cost V 7 bases and J 0 bases, with 18 bases left between them. CDR1 LGHNA and CDR2 YNFKEQ come from the germline V gene. CDR3 length equals 16 residues. This chain's CDR3 is CASTPHTTETNYGYTF. CDR3 in DNA: TGTGCCAGCACCCCTCATACGACAGAGACTAACTATGGCTACACCTTC.

The V gene is TRBV20-1, the J gene TRBJ2-6; 11 positions agree with TRBD1. The CDR3 is 18 amino acids. The V gene end was trimmed by 3 bases and the J gene end by 0 bases; junction bases not matched to a gene: 7. Germline assignment: CDR1 DFQATT and CDR2 SNEGSKA (reference sequence). In DNA, the CDR3 is TGCAGTGCTAGTGGCCGGACAGGGGGCTTCTCTGGGGCCAACGTCCTGACTTTC. Its protein product is CSASGRTGGFSGANVLTF.

The gene calls are TRBV28 and TRBJ1-1, with D uncertain. V was pared by 5 bases and J by 7 bases, with 17 bases between. CDR1 is MDHEN and CDR2 is SYDVKM in the germline V gene. The CDR3 has 14 amino acids. CDR3 protein: CASSPSATVHEAFF. CDR3 nucleotide sequence: TGTGCCAGCAGTCCATCAGCGACCGTCCATGAAGCTTTCTTT. The full variable domain, completed using reference TRBV28 and TRBJ1-1, is DVKVTQSSRYLVKRTGEKVFLECVQDMDHENMFWYRQDPGLGLRLIYFSYDVKMKEKGDIPEGYSVSREKKERFSLILESASTNQTSMYLCASSPSATVHEAFFGQGTRLTVV.

This clone was picked up one time. The V and J genes are TRBV3-1 (or the pseudogene TRBV3-2) and TRBJ2-1; TRBD2 aligns across 10 bases. The CDR3 extends over 16 amino acids. V lost 0 bases to trimming and J lost 7 bases; unmatched junction nucleotides: 6. Germline CDR1 is LGHDT and CDR2 is YNNKEL (reference sequence). In DNA, the CDR3 is TGTGCCAGCAGCCAAGATCTTGTACTAGCGGGAAATGAGCAGTTCTTC. Translation: CASSQDLVLAGNEQFF.

The CDR3 bases are TGCGCCAGCAACAGCGGGAGGGCCGATACGCAGTATTTT. Amino acids: CASNSGRADTQYF. The J gene is TRBJ2-3, the V gene TRBV5-1, with 10 bases identical to TRBD2. V gave up 6 bases and J gave up 6 bases; unmatched junction bases: 4. Germline CDR1 and CDR2: SGHRS and YFSETQ. The CDR3 is 13 amino acids.

This clone was seen only once. Within the sample, other DNA sequences also encode this same CDR3. The chain recombines TRBV24-1 with TRBJ1-2; 7 nucleotides agree with TRBD1. Germline CDR1 reads KGHDR; CDR2 reads SFDVKD. CDR3 length: 12 amino acids. V lost 10 bases and J lost 4; bases outside the gene matches: 5. In DNA, the CDR3 is TGTGCCACATCACAGGGGACCTATGGCTACACCTTC. Its protein product is CATSQGTYGYTF.

This clone was counted a single time. This sequence joins TRBV19 and TRBJ1-2, with unresolved D. This CDR3 is 15 amino acids long. V was cut by 6 bases and J by 2 bases, with 16 bases left in between. Germline CDR1 reads LNHDA; CDR2 reads SQIVND (reference sequence). The CDR3 DNA reads as TGTGCCAGTAGGACCACCGGTAGCCCCAACTATGGCTACACCTTC. Its translation: CASRTTGSPNYGYTF.